These 11 T cell receptor beta chains were all obtained from the same sample, sequenced in a study of blood T cells in healthy people across ages. Through a sample-barcoded 5' primer and a J-beta primer mix, a second PCR was run for about 6 to 11 cycles. TCRdb re-derived calls from the 5' RACE reads in MiXCR, one entry per CDR3 protein. The sample gives around 650,000 distinct CDR3 sequences, about 30% of which show up once; over 15% is in the top ten. Material: blood. The receptors stem from a woman of 80 years or more in good health.

This clonotype was counted between two and nine times. The chain employs TRBV20-1 and TRBJ1-5; D not certain. CDR3 size: 9 residues. V dropped 5 bases and J dropped 8 bases, with 4 bases sitting between them. Per germline, CDR1 DFQATT and CDR2 SNEGSKA (reference sequence). CDR3 protein: CSAGEPQHF. CDR3 nucleotide sequence: TGCAGTGCTGGGGAGCCCCAGCATTTT.

The J gene is TRBJ2-1, the V gene TRBV6-6; 8 bases agree with TRBD2. With 5 bases clipped from V and 9 bases from J, the junction kept 12 bases outside the gene matches. Germline V gene data show CDR1 as MNHNY and CDR2 as SVGAGI (reference sequence). The CDR3 runs to 15 residues. The CDR3 nucleotides are TGTGCCAGCAGTAACAAGCGGGAGCCCTCTCTTGAGCAGTTCTTC. As protein: CASSNKREPSLEQFF.

There are a few counts of this clonotype. This rearrangement joins TRBV5-6 to TRBJ1-4; 7 bases align to TRBD1. In germline, CDR1 is SGHDT, CDR2 YYEEEE. The V and J ends lost 4 bases and 4 bases, in that order; junction bases with no gene match: 10. The CDR3 loop spans 16 amino acids. The CDR3 spells CASSPQGQSLNEKLFF. CDR3 in DNA: TGTGCCAGCAGCCCGCAGGGACAGAGCCTTAATGAAAAACTGTTTTTT.

This clonotype was picked up many times. The chain carries TRBV4-2 and TRBJ2-7; D ambiguous. The CDR3 spans 12 residues. V gave up 2 bases and J gave up 3 bases, with 5 bases separating them. Germline CDR1 reads LGHNA; CDR2 reads YNFKEQ. In DNA, the CDR3 is TGTGCCAGCAGCCAAAACAGCTACGAGCAGTACTTC. Translation: CASSQNSYEQYF.

In its sample, this clonotype was seen many times. The gene calls are TRBV7-3 and TRBJ2-3; D might be TRBD2 (6 bases). CDR1 and CDR2 (germline): SGHTA, FQGTGA. Trimming took 3 bases from V and 6 from J, leaving 13 bases between them. The CDR3 spans 14 residues. In nucleotides, the CDR3 is TGTGCCAGCAGCTTGGGGGACTTCCAGGATACGCAGTATTTT. It specifies CASSLGDFQDTQYF.

At least ten counts were recorded for this clonotype. The chain couples TRBV7-2 to TRBJ2-5; TRBD2 agrees at 11 bases. Germline V gene lookup returns CDR1 SGHTA and CDR2 FQGNSA. J gave up 4 bases and V 5 bases, and 12 bases lay outside the gene matches. The CDR3 spans 17 residues. The CDR3 region has the DNA TGTGCCAGCAGCCCAGGGGTAGCGGGGGGGCCTAGAGAGACCCAGTACTTC. This encodes CASSPGVAGGPRETQYF.

This clonotype was recorded at least ten times. V usage is TRBV9 and J usage is TRBJ2-7, with D possibly called TRBD1 or TRBD2 (5 bases each). The CDR3 is 16 amino acids. Germline V CDR1 and CDR2: SGDLS, YYNGEE. The V and J ends lost 4 bases and 1 base respectively, with 18 bases between them. DNA for the CDR3: TGTGCCAGCAGCCAGGGAGTGGAAGGGGCTTCCTACGAGCAGTACTTC. Translation: CASSQGVEGASYEQYF.

This clonotype was seen at least ten times. The chain carries TRBV7-2 and TRBJ1-6; perhaps TRBD1 as D (5 bases). This CDR3 has 14 amino acids. V gave up 5 bases and J gave up 5 bases, with 10 bases separating them. Germline values: CDR1 SGHTA, CDR2 FQGNSA. The chain's CDR3 is CASSRDVHNSPLHF. As DNA, the CDR3 is TGTGCCAGCAGCCGGGACGTTCATAATTCACCCCTCCACTTT.

For this clonotype: Since a much larger clone is just one base distant, this may be a read error. The chain couples TRBV4-2 to TRBJ1-1, with 8 bases aligning to TRBD1. The CDR3 extends over 15 amino acids. The V gene's germline CDR1 is LGHNA and CDR2 YNFKEQ. Here the CDR3 reads CANSLSQTGDTEAFF. The CDR3 DNA reads as TGTGCCAACAGCCTAAGCCAGACAGGGGACACTGAAGCTTTCTTT.

About this clonotype: Being one base from a much bigger clone, this may be a read error. This rearrangement joins TRBV24-1 to TRBJ2-5, with a tentative D call TRBD2 (5 bases). The CDR3 extends over 16 amino acids. The germline V and J ends were trimmed by 9 bases and 11 bases, with 30 bases remaining between them. CDR1 and CDR2 (germline): KGHDR, SFDVKD. CDR3 residues: CATGLGLDFGRNEQYF. In DNA, the CDR3 is TGTGCCACCGGACTCGGTTTGGACTTTGGGCGGAATGAGCAGTACTTC.

Note on this clonotype: The junction departs from germline at one end; a sequencing error may be responsible. The chain recombines TRBV12-3 or TRBV12-4 with TRBJ2-3, with D uncertain. The CDR3 contains 11 residues. CDR3 in amino acids: CASSCGDTEYF. CDR3 nucleotides: TGTGCCAGCAGTTGTGGAGATACGGAGTATTTT.